Listed here are 19 T cell receptor beta chains from one sample, sequenced in a study of post-analysis software for immune sequencing data. Study-wide results and caveats: TRBV5-6, TRBV5-1 and TRBV20-1 were among five TRBV segments more frequent in patients than controls.

Unique-molecular-identifier-tagged TCR beta cDNA libraries were used. Each CDR3 protein gets one entry after TCRdb re-called the PCR reads with MiXCR. The data contain about 540,000 distinct CDR3 sequences, about a third of them seen just once; the ten biggest clones take up 4.5% to 7.5%. What these receptors recognize is not known. The sequencing input was blood. The receptors stem from a girl under 18 with multiple sclerosis.

This clonotype has more than one count but fewer than ten. V gene TRBV7-2 combines with J gene TRBJ2-2; TRBD2 might be the D (6 bases). V was pared by 1 base and J by 6 bases, with 9 bases between. CDR3 length: 14 amino acids. Germline CDR1 and CDR2: SGHTA and FQGNSA. CDR3 protein: CASSLGGVAGELFF. The CDR3 region has the DNA TGTGCCAGCAGCTTAGGCGGGGTTGCCGGGGAGCTGTTTTTT.

This clonotype was counted between two and nine times. The chain has TRBV11-2 and TRBJ2-4; no firm D call. The DNA end is a closer match to TRBJ2-7, so the J assignment may be wrong. CDR1 is SGHAT, CDR2 FQNNGV, per germline. This CDR3 comprises 15 residues. The CDR3: CASSGKRYANYEQYF. The CDR3 DNA is TGTGCCAGCAGCGGAAAAAGATACGCAAACTACGAGCAGTACTTC.

In regard to this clonotype: This sequence may be a read error, since a much larger clone differs from it by one base. The chain has TRBV4-1 and TRBJ2-5, with D possibly called TRBD1 or TRBD2 (8 bases each). The DNA end favors TRBJ2-7, so the J call may be wrong. The CDR3 spans 17 residues. Germline CDR1 reads MGHRA; CDR2 reads YSYEKL. The CDR3 here is CASSQAPGGTGTYEQYF. DNA for the CDR3: TGCGCCAGCAGCCAAGCTCCGGGGGGGACAGGAACCTACGAGCAGTACTTC.

The chain carries TRBV10-3 and TRBJ2-5; TRBD2 is a possible D gene (5 bases). The germline gives CDR1 ENHRY, CDR2 SYGVKD. The CDR3 consists of 13 residues. The V end lost 4 bases, the J end lost 11 bases, and 17 bases lay between the germline ends. CDR3 in DNA: TGTGCCATCAGTGGTAACCGAGCGAGGGAGCAGTACTTC. It encodes CAISGNRAREQYF.

The chain recombines TRBV3-1 with TRBJ1-4; D may be TRBD1 (6 bases). Germline CDR1 reads LGHDT; CDR2 reads YNNKEL (reference sequence). Trimming cost V 2 bases and J 11 bases, with 18 bases left between them. The CDR3 length is 15 residues. CDR3 residues: CASSQRGLGGEKLFF. The CDR3 DNA is TGTGCCAGCAGCCAAAGGGGGTTGGGGGGAGAGAAACTGTTTTTT.

This clonotype was seen more than once but under ten times. This chain connects TRBV20-1 to TRBJ1-5; D ambiguous. Germline V gene data show CDR1 as DFQATT and CDR2 as SNEGSKA (reference sequence). V was shortened by 6 bases and J by 1 base, with 13 bases between the two germline ends. The CDR3 spans 14 residues. This CDR3 reads CSAGVLWSNQPQHF. The DNA of the CDR3 is TGCAGTGCCGGGGTCCTCTGGAGCAATCAGCCCCAGCATTTT.

The chain joins TRBV10-3 to TRBJ1-2; 9 bases align to TRBD1. This CDR3 is 13 amino acids long. CDR1 ENHRY and CDR2 SYGVKD come from the germline V gene. V shed 8 bases and J 0 bases; nucleotides not matched to a gene: 1. CDR3 sequence (DNA): TGTGCCATCGGGACAGGGACTAACTATGGCTACACCTTC. This sequence encodes CAIGTGTNYGYTF.

The gene calls are TRBV7-2 and TRBJ2-1; TRBD1 aligns across 7 bases. CDR3 length: 14 residues. J was trimmed by 7 bases and V by 4 bases; bases with no gene match: 7. Germline V gives CDR1 SGHTA, CDR2 FQGNSA. The CDR3 bases are TGTGCCAGCAGCTGTTCAGGGGGATCGAATGAGCAGTTCTTC. Translated, it gives CASSCSGGSNEQFF.

This clonotype turned up a few times. CDR3 DNA: TGTGCCAGCAGCCCAGGGGGCGAGGCACAGACCCAGTACTTC. It is translated as CASSPGGEAQTQYF. This sequence joins TRBV6-6 and TRBJ2-7; 8 nucleotides line up with TRBD1. The DNA end favors TRBJ2-5, so the J call may be wrong. This CDR3 comprises 14 residues. Germline V CDR1 and CDR2: MNHNY, SVGAGI (reference sequence).

The V gene is TRBV12-3 or TRBV12-4, the J gene TRBJ2-7; a possible D gene is TRBD1 (6 bases). V was cut by 5 bases and J by 7 bases, with 18 bases left in between. There are 14 residues in the CDR3. This CDR3 reads CASSLDRRSWEQYF. The CDR3 nucleotides are TGTGCCAGCAGTCTAGACAGGAGGTCATGGGAGCAGTACTTC.

The sample holds a few counts of this clonotype. This chain uses TRBV29-1 with TRBJ2-4; D remains ambiguous. The CDR3 covers 12 residues. Germline V gene data show CDR1 as SQVTM and CDR2 as ANQGSEA. The ends were cut back, 4 bases at V and 0 bases at J, with 4 bases in the middle. CDR3 sequence (DNA): TGCAGCGTTGCCGTAGCCAAAAACATTCAGTACTTC. Protein sequence: CSVAVAKNIQYF.

The sample holds a few counts of this clonotype. The V call is TRBV7-6, the J call TRBJ2-3; D remains ambiguous. Germline V gene lookup returns CDR1 SGHVS and CDR2 FNYEAQ. The CDR3 has 17 amino acids. The V gene lost 3 bases and the J gene lost 0 bases, with 16 bases spanning the gap. This CDR3 is CASSLTGETPSTDTQYF. As DNA, the CDR3 is TGTGCCAGCAGCTTGACCGGCGAGACTCCTAGCACAGATACGCAGTATTTT.

This rearrangement joins TRBV25-1 to TRBJ1-1, with TRBD1 as a possible D gene (6 bases). CDR3 size: 13 residues. Trimming took 5 bases from V and 6 from J, leaving 13 bases between them. The germline CDR1 and CDR2 sequences are MGHDK and SYGVNS. The CDR3 here is CASSQTGFAEAFF. The CDR3 DNA sequence: TGTGCCAGCAGTCAAACAGGGTTCGCTGAAGCTTTCTTT.

The genes are TRBV29-1 and TRBJ2-4; tentative D call: TRBD2 (5 bases). Germline V gene data show CDR1 as SQVTM and CDR2 as ANQGSEA. The CDR3 is 13 amino acids. V lost 6 bases, J lost 0 bases, and 9 bases lay in between. This CDR3 reads CSVAGLAKNIQYF. The CDR3 DNA reads as TGCAGCGTGGCGGGCTTAGCCAAAAACATTCAGTACTTC.

This clonotype was detected a few times. The chain uses TRBV7-2 and TRBJ2-5; D is unclear. The CDR3 sequence is 15 residues long. Trimming took off 5 bases at V and 1 base at J, with 14 bases between the two ends. CDR1 is SGHTA and CDR2 is FQGNSA in the germline V gene. The CDR3 nucleotides read TGTGCCAGCAGCCTCCGCCCCGGCATCCAAGAGACCCAGTACTTC. Protein: CASSLRPGIQETQYF.

To note about this clonotype: At one of its ends the junction is not consistent with the germline gene, which may arise from a read error. This rearrangement joins TRBV12-3 or TRBV12-4 to TRBJ2-2; D gene ambiguous. The CDR3 is made up of 13 amino acids. CDR3: CASILTGTGELFF. The CDR3 nucleotides read TGTGCCAGCATTTTAACGGGCACCGGGGAGCTGTTTTTT.

The chain carries TRBV5-1 and TRBJ2-3; D unclear. This CDR3 is 13 amino acids long. Looked up from germline, CDR1 is SGHRS and CDR2 is YFSETQ. V was clipped by 1 base and J by 4 bases, with 7 bases between them. CDR3 in DNA: TGCGCCAGCAGCTTGCGGACGCCAGATACGCAGTATTTT. Translating gives CASSLRTPDTQYF.

The rearrangement joins TRBV7-2 to TRBJ1-2; D is ambiguous. This CDR3 contains 14 residues. The V gene lost 1 base and the J gene lost 0 bases, with 6 bases spanning the gap. Germline-derived CDR1 and CDR2 are SGHTA and FQGNSA. The CDR3 nucleotides read TGTGCCAGCAGCTTAGTTGGTGCTAACTATGGCTACACCTTC. It specifies CASSLVGANYGYTF.

V is TRBV20-1 and J is TRBJ2-7; D possibly corresponds to TRBD1 (6 bases). There are 14 residues in the CDR3. Trimming shortened V by 6 bases and J by 2 bases, and 17 bases separated the two germline ends. Germline CDR1 DFQATT, CDR2 SNEGSKA (reference sequence). CDR3: CSAASGQNTYEQYF. The CDR3 DNA is TGCAGTGCCGCGTCGGGACAAAACACCTACGAGCAGTACTTC.